A selection of T cell receptor beta chains follows, all from one sample in a study of blood T cell repertoires in COVID-19. Method: immunoSEQ multiplex PCR; TCRdb's copy keeps in-frame clones and lacks some. Here the sample spans 200,000 to 250,000 clones, 80% to 90% being singletons. Sequencing input: peripheral blood. These receptor sequences come from a woman aged 80 or over with active or convalescent COVID-19. Both conserved end residues are trimmed from each CDR3.

length | V | CDR3
13 | TRBV30 | AWILADKGNTEAF
14 | TRBV3-1/TRBV3-2 | ASSLRLAGSYNEQF
14 | TRBV6-5 | ASSFKSGVDYNEQF
14 | TRBV9 | ASKFQYDKRNNEQF
13 | TRBV6-5 | ASSYSGGATGELF
13 | TRBV6-2/TRBV6-3 | ASSYTMDRNTEAF
13 | TRBV9 | ASSATSGRAYEQY
13 | TRBV24-1 | ATSDWGTGDNEQF
13 | TRBV7-3 | ASSLASGRTYEQY
12 | TRBV15 | ATRQGLGLGGYT
12 | TRBV7-2 | ASRKQGDTGELF
12 | TRBV5-1 | ASSFGQGNQPQH
12 | TRBV7-3 | ASSPSPGPYEQY
13 | TRBV10-3 | AISESPREPYEQY
11 | TRBV7-3 | ASSAGQGRTQY
15 | TRBV9 | ASSVGGPGGNNSPLH
13 | TRBV4-3 | ASSQDLPSGYGYT
12 | TRBV11-1 | ASSSSGGGDTQY
10 | TRBV28 | ASRQDPYGYT
15 | TRBV4-3 | ASSQDRLAGGRNEQF
13 | TRBV2 | ASRGDRGPPHGYT
15 | TRBV30 | ASDRAKFLGSTDTQY
14 | TRBV3-1/TRBV3-2 | ASSQTGTVSTDTQY
15 | TRBV5-4 | ASSLARGALAKNIQY
15 | TRBV11-3 | ASSLGELAGSTDTQY
13 | TRBV28 | ASSREDRANTEAF
13 | TRBV5-1 | ASRDPGGSQETQY
12 | TRBV6-5 | ARIRDRGRGEQF
10 | TRBV11-1 | ASSHGSNTQY
11 | TRBV6-2/TRBV6-3 | ASSPDRFRELF
13 | TRBV7-2 | ASRITAGGTDTQY
14 | TRBV10-3 | AISGNDRGPGETQY
14 | TRBV4-3 | ASSQATSGRLDTQY
14 | TRBV11-3 | ASTLSGVLPRETQY
11 | TRBV18 | ASSPPGIETQY
13 | TRBV2 | ASIGHKEYNSPLH
13 | TRBV2 | ASRVQGARSTEAF
12 | TRBV28 | ASTPGARDQPQH
12 | TRBV28 | ASSPTGNNQPQH
13 | TRBV6-5 | ASCNSGSFGNEQF
11 | TRBV19 | ASSIGQRHEQY
17 | TRBV30 | AWKVGGRVGSFRGKTQY
12 | TRBV19 | ASSNRVSNQPQH
14 | TRBV5-1 | ASSSQTGTGLSEAF
13 | TRBV5-1 | ASSFQGESGSPLH
11 | TRBV27 | ASSPTVVQPQH
14 | TRBV5-1 | ASSGPTSGRSDEQF
12 | TRBV27 | ASRETGSNTEAF
11 | TRBV18 | ASSPRGSDGYT
11 | TRBV5-4 | ASSSTLTYEQY
12 | TRBV27 | ASMRWLGGNEQF